Listed below are T cell receptor beta chains from one sample, sequenced in a study of post-analysis software for immune sequencing data. Via MiXCR, TCRdb re-called the PCR reads, giving one row per CDR3 protein. The data contain hundreds of thousands of distinct CDR3 sequences, roughly 29% of them singletons. The sequenced material came from blood. These receptor sequences come from a girl aged 10-17 years with multiple sclerosis. Both conserved end residues are part of each CDR3. Fields, in order: V gene, J gene, D gene, clone size, CDR3 length, CDR3 DNA, CDR3 protein. D genes are given only for firm matches. Clone size is given for some rows only: seen once, a few or many times, or a class if the clone is expanded.

v_call: TRBV27
j_call: TRBJ1-2
d_call: NA
clone_size: few
cdr3_length: 16
cdr3_nt: TGTGCCAGCAGTTTCATGGGTGTCTCAGCTAACTATGGCTACACCTTC
cdr3_aa: CASSFMGVSANYGYTF

v_call: TRBV7-9
j_call: TRBJ2-1
d_call: NA
clone_size: few
cdr3_length: 15
cdr3_nt: TGTGCCAGCAGCCCGGCTGGGGGAGGGGGCAATGAGCAGTTCTTC
cdr3_aa: CASSPAGGGGNEQFF

v_call: TRBV7-2
j_call: TRBJ2-7
d_call: NA
clone_size: many
cdr3_length: 14
cdr3_nt: TGTGCCAGCAGCTTATCACAGGCCGGGGGCGAGCAGTACTTC
cdr3_aa: CASSLSQAGGEQYF

v_call: TRBV5-5
j_call: TRBJ2-7
d_call: NA
clone_size: NA
cdr3_length: 14
cdr3_nt: TGTGCCAGCAGCTCGAAATCAACAGGGTACGAGCAGTACTTC
cdr3_aa: CASSSKSTGYEQYF

v_call: TRBV2
j_call: TRBJ2-5
d_call: TRBD1
clone_size: NA
cdr3_length: 15
cdr3_nt: TGTGCCAGCAGTGAAAGGGACAGGATATACAATGAGCAGTACTTC
cdr3_aa: CASSERDRIYNEQYF

v_call: TRBV20-1
j_call: TRBJ2-4
d_call: NA
clone_size: few
cdr3_length: 15
cdr3_nt: TGCAGTGCTAGTAGCTGGGGGCGATTCGGAAACATTCAGTACTTC
cdr3_aa: CSASSWGRFGNIQYF

v_call: TRBV11-2
j_call: TRBJ2-6
d_call: NA
clone_size: NA
cdr3_length: 17
cdr3_nt: TGTGCCAGCAGCTTTCGGGGGGCCGAAGGTGGGGCCAACGTCCTGACTTTC
cdr3_aa: CASSFRGAEGGANVLTF

v_call: TRBV20-1
j_call: TRBJ2-1
d_call: NA
clone_size: NA
cdr3_length: 13
cdr3_nt: TGCAGTGTAGGCAGGACCCCCTTCAATGAGCAGTTCTTC
cdr3_aa: CSVGRTPFNEQFF

v_call: TRBV6-1
j_call: TRBJ1-1
d_call: TRBD1
clone_size: NA
cdr3_length: 15
cdr3_nt: TGTGCCAGCAGTGGCCGACAGGGCGTAATCACTGAAGCTTTCTTT
cdr3_aa: CASSGRQGVITEAFF

v_call: TRBV12-3/TRBV12-4
j_call: TRBJ2-3
d_call: NA
clone_size: NA
cdr3_length: 14
cdr3_nt: TGTGCCAGCAGCGACATCAGGGGGGCAGATACGCAGTATTTT
cdr3_aa: CASSDIRGADTQYF

v_call: TRBV29-1
j_call: TRBJ2-1
d_call: TRBD2
clone_size: NA
cdr3_length: 15
cdr3_nt: TGCAGCGTTGGGTATAGCGGGAGGGCGTACAATGAGCAGTTCTTC
cdr3_aa: CSVGYSGRAYNEQFF

v_call: TRBV5-6
j_call: TRBJ2-5
d_call: TRBD2
clone_size: NA
cdr3_length: 15
cdr3_nt: TGTGCCAGCAGCTTGGGGACTAGGGCGGAAGAGACCCAGTACTTC
cdr3_aa: CASSLGTRAEETQYF

v_call: TRBV6-4
j_call: TRBJ2-3
d_call: NA
clone_size: NA
cdr3_length: 14
cdr3_nt: TGTGCCAGCAGTGACTCCTTCAGCTCAGATACGCAGTATTTT
cdr3_aa: CASSDSFSSDTQYF

v_call: TRBV27
j_call: TRBJ1-2
d_call: NA
clone_size: few
cdr3_length: 14
cdr3_nt: TGTGCCAGCAGATTTACGAGTGGGAACTATGGCTACACCTTC
cdr3_aa: CASRFTSGNYGYTF

v_call: TRBV10-3
j_call: TRBJ2-1
d_call: TRBD1
clone_size: few
cdr3_length: 13
cdr3_nt: TGTGCCATCGGGACAGGTAACTACAATGAGCAGTTCTTC
cdr3_aa: CAIGTGNYNEQFF

v_call: TRBV7-2
j_call: TRBJ1-2
d_call: NA
clone_size: NA
cdr3_length: 16
cdr3_nt: TGTGCCAGCAGCCCCCACCGCGGGCCGACTGCTAGTGGCTACACCTTC
cdr3_aa: CASSPHRGPTASGYTF

v_call: TRBV7-9
j_call: TRBJ1-2
d_call: NA
clone_size: once
cdr3_length: 14
cdr3_nt: TGTGCCAGCAGCTTAGAAGCAGTGATCTATGGCTACACCTTC
cdr3_aa: CASSLEAVIYGYTF

v_call: TRBV9
j_call: TRBJ2-5
d_call: TRBD2
clone_size: NA
cdr3_length: 16
cdr3_nt: TGTGCCAGCAGCGCCCCGGGACTAGCGGGAGGAGAGACCCAGTACTTC
cdr3_aa: CASSAPGLAGGETQYF

v_call: TRBV14
j_call: TRBJ2-1
d_call: TRBD1
clone_size: NA
cdr3_length: 14
cdr3_nt: TGTGCCAGCAGCCAAGATTTGGGACAGAATAAGCAGTTCTTC
cdr3_aa: CASSQDLGQNKQFF

v_call: TRBV4-1
j_call: TRBJ1-2
d_call: NA
clone_size: few
cdr3_length: 14
cdr3_nt: TGCGCCAGCAGCCAAAAAGAGAAAAGCGGGGGCTACACCTTC
cdr3_aa: CASSQKEKSGGYTF

v_call: TRBV20-1
j_call: TRBJ1-5
d_call: NA
clone_size: NA
cdr3_length: 14
cdr3_nt: TGCAGTGCTAGAGAGGCCAGTGCGGGTCAGCCCCAGCATTTT
cdr3_aa: CSAREASAGQPQHF

v_call: TRBV12-3/TRBV12-4
j_call: TRBJ2-1
d_call: NA
clone_size: NA
cdr3_length: 16
cdr3_nt: TGTGCCAGCAGTTTTAAAGGCGGGGCCACTTACAATGAGCAGTTCTTC
cdr3_aa: CASSFKGGATYNEQFF

v_call: TRBV29-1
j_call: TRBJ2-3
d_call: TRBD2
clone_size: NA
cdr3_length: 14
cdr3_nt: TGCAGCGTCCGGACTAGCGGGGGCACAGATACGCAGTATTTT
cdr3_aa: CSVRTSGGTDTQYF

v_call: TRBV10-1
j_call: TRBJ2-7
d_call: TRBD2
clone_size: few
cdr3_length: 15
cdr3_nt: TGCGCCAGCAGTGCAGTACCAGCGGGAGCTTACGAGCAGTACTTC
cdr3_aa: CASSAVPAGAYEQYF

v_call: TRBV12-3/TRBV12-4
j_call: TRBJ2-1
d_call: TRBD1
clone_size: few
cdr3_length: 12
cdr3_nt: TGTGCCAGCAGTTGGGCGGGGGACAGGGGGTTCTTC
cdr3_aa: CASSWAGDRGFF

v_call: TRBV28
j_call: TRBJ2-7
d_call: NA
clone_size: NA
cdr3_length: 14
cdr3_nt: TGTGCCAGCAGTTTATCAAGACAGCCCTACGAGCAGTACTTC
cdr3_aa: CASSLSRQPYEQYF

v_call: TRBV5-1
j_call: TRBJ2-4
d_call: NA
clone_size: few
cdr3_length: 14
cdr3_nt: TGCGCCAGCAGCTTAACTTCTGGCAAAAACATTCAGTACTTC
cdr3_aa: CASSLTSGKNIQYF

v_call: TRBV12-5
j_call: TRBJ2-1
d_call: TRBD2
clone_size: NA
cdr3_length: 17
cdr3_nt: TGTGCTAGTGGTTTGATCCCTAGCGGGAGGGCCGCCTATGAGCAGTTCTTC
cdr3_aa: CASGLIPSGRAAYEQFF

v_call: TRBV11-2
j_call: TRBJ2-1
d_call: TRBD1
clone_size: few
cdr3_length: 15
cdr3_nt: TGTGCCAGCAGCAGACAGGGGGAAACCTACAATGAGCAGTTCTTC
cdr3_aa: CASSRQGETYNEQFF

v_call: TRBV29-1
j_call: TRBJ2-5
d_call: NA
clone_size: NA
cdr3_length: 14
cdr3_nt: TGCAGCGCTGCTTTGAACAGGCCTGGAGAGACCCAGTACTTC
cdr3_aa: CSAALNRPGETQYF

v_call: TRBV6-1
j_call: TRBJ2-6
d_call: NA
clone_size: NA
cdr3_length: 16
cdr3_nt: TGTGCCAGCAGTGAAATAGTGATCTCTGGGGCCAACGTCCTGACTTTC
cdr3_aa: CASSEIVISGANVLTF

v_call: TRBV7-2
j_call: TRBJ1-2
d_call: NA
clone_size: NA
cdr3_length: 17
cdr3_nt: TGTGCCAGCAGCTTAAGATCCGGGACACTAACTAACTATGGCTACACCTTC
cdr3_aa: CASSLRSGTLTNYGYTF

v_call: TRBV5-8
j_call: TRBJ2-3
d_call: TRBD2
clone_size: few
cdr3_length: 15
cdr3_nt: TGTGCCAGCAGCCCCTCGGGGGGTAGCACAGATACGCAGTATTTT
cdr3_aa: CASSPSGGSTDTQYF

v_call: TRBV5-1
j_call: TRBJ2-7
d_call: NA
clone_size: NA
cdr3_length: 13
cdr3_nt: TGCGCCAGCAGCGGGGACAACACCTACGAGCAGTACTTC
cdr3_aa: CASSGDNTYEQYF

v_call: TRBV6-1
j_call: TRBJ2-7
d_call: TRBD2
clone_size: few
cdr3_length: 18
cdr3_nt: TGTGCCAGCAGTAAAGGGACTAGCGGGGGAGGGAGCTCCTACGAGCAGTACTTC
cdr3_aa: CASSKGTSGGGSSYEQYF

v_call: TRBV10-3
j_call: TRBJ2-3
d_call: NA
clone_size: many
cdr3_length: 16
cdr3_nt: TGTGCCATCAGTGGGGGTAAAGTTGCTTTGGGAGATACGCAGTATTTT
cdr3_aa: CAISGGKVALGDTQYF

v_call: TRBV4-2
j_call: TRBJ1-2
d_call: NA
clone_size: few
cdr3_length: 13
cdr3_nt: TGTGCCAGCAGCCCAACAAAAACCTATGGCTACACCTTC
cdr3_aa: CASSPTKTYGYTF

v_call: TRBV27
j_call: TRBJ2-7
d_call: NA
clone_size: few
cdr3_length: 14
cdr3_nt: TGTGCCAGCAGTTTAGCCCGGGACACCTACGAGCAGTACTTC
cdr3_aa: CASSLARDTYEQYF

v_call: TRBV7-7
j_call: TRBJ2-1
d_call: NA
clone_size: few
cdr3_length: 17
cdr3_nt: TGTGCTAGCAGCTTAGACCCTGGGCCGCCCTCCTACAATGAGCAGTTCTTC
cdr3_aa: CASSLDPGPPSYNEQFF

v_call: TRBV7-8
j_call: TRBJ2-7
d_call: TRBD2
clone_size: NA
cdr3_length: 16
cdr3_nt: TGTGCCAGCAGCTTAGGGACTAGCGGGATCTACAACGAGCAGTACTTC
cdr3_aa: CASSLGTSGIYNEQYF

v_call: TRBV28
j_call: TRBJ2-1
d_call: NA
clone_size: NA
cdr3_length: 11
cdr3_nt: TGTGCCAGCGAGACCTACAATGAGCAGTTCTTC
cdr3_aa: CASETYNEQFF

v_call: TRBV6-1
j_call: TRBJ1-1
d_call: NA
clone_size: NA
cdr3_length: 14
cdr3_nt: TGTGCCAGCAGATTGGACAGTACGAACACTGAAGCTTTCTTT
cdr3_aa: CASRLDSTNTEAFF

v_call: TRBV28
j_call: TRBJ1-4
d_call: TRBD1
clone_size: many
cdr3_length: 15
cdr3_nt: TGTGCCAGCAGTTTGCCCGGGACAGGGAGTGAAAAACTGTTTTTT
cdr3_aa: CASSLPGTGSEKLFF

v_call: TRBV11-2
j_call: TRBJ2-3
d_call: TRBD2
clone_size: NA
cdr3_length: 18
cdr3_nt: TGTGCCAGCAGCTTCCAGCCGAGGACTAGCGGAGGCACAGATACGCGGTATTTT
cdr3_aa: CASSFQPRTSGGTDTRYF

v_call: TRBV4-1
j_call: TRBJ2-5
d_call: NA
clone_size: few
cdr3_length: 16
cdr3_nt: TGCGCCAGCAGCCGAGTTCTCCGGACTGTCCAAGAGACCCAGTACTTC
cdr3_aa: CASSRVLRTVQETQYF

v_call: TRBV20-1
j_call: TRBJ2-5
d_call: NA
clone_size: once
cdr3_length: 15
cdr3_nt: TGCAGTGCTGGGCGGGGGACCAGGGGAGGAGAGACCCAGTACTTC
cdr3_aa: CSAGRGTRGGETQYF

v_call: TRBV5-1
j_call: TRBJ2-2
d_call: TRBD1
clone_size: once
cdr3_length: 16
cdr3_nt: TGCGCCAGCAGCAAGGACAGGGTTGTAGACACCGGGGAGCTGTTTTTT
cdr3_aa: CASSKDRVVDTGELFF

v_call: TRBV20-1
j_call: TRBJ1-1
d_call: NA
clone_size: few
cdr3_length: 11
cdr3_nt: TGCAGTGCTAGGACGTACACTGAAGCTTTCTTT
cdr3_aa: CSARTYTEAFF

v_call: TRBV5-6
j_call: TRBJ2-1
d_call: NA
clone_size: NA
cdr3_length: 16
cdr3_nt: TGTGCCAGCAGCTTCTTGGCGGGGGCCCCCTACAATGAGCAGTTCTTC
cdr3_aa: CASSFLAGAPYNEQFF

v_call: TRBV29-1
j_call: TRBJ1-2
d_call: TRBD1
clone_size: NA
cdr3_length: 14
cdr3_nt: TGCAGTGCTCGACGGGACAGGGGGTTGCGAGGCTACACCTTC
cdr3_aa: CSARRDRGLRGYTF

v_call: TRBV20-1
j_call: TRBJ2-7
d_call: NA
clone_size: NA
cdr3_length: 15
cdr3_nt: TGCAGTGCTAGATTGGCTCAGGACAAACCCTACGAGCAGTACTTC
cdr3_aa: CSARLAQDKPYEQYF

v_call: TRBV10-3
j_call: TRBJ2-1
d_call: TRBD1
clone_size: many
cdr3_length: 14
cdr3_nt: TGTGCCATCAGTCCGGGACAGTTGTACAATGAGCAGTTCTTC
cdr3_aa: CAISPGQLYNEQFF

v_call: TRBV7-2
j_call: TRBJ1-1
d_call: NA
clone_size: NA
cdr3_length: 15
cdr3_nt: TGTGCCAGCAGCTTATGGGGTGGGGGCAACACTGAAGCTTTCTTT
cdr3_aa: CASSLWGGGNTEAFF

v_call: TRBV5-4
j_call: TRBJ2-3
d_call: TRBD2
clone_size: NA
cdr3_length: 16
cdr3_nt: TGTGCCAGCAGACGAATAGCGGGGGGGCCTACAGATACGCAGTATTTT
cdr3_aa: CASRRIAGGPTDTQYF

v_call: TRBV20-1
j_call: TRBJ2-7
d_call: TRBD1
clone_size: few
cdr3_length: 13
cdr3_nt: TGCAGTGCTTGGACAGGGGATTCCTACGAGCAGTACTTC
cdr3_aa: CSAWTGDSYEQYF